These 2 T cell receptor beta chains were all obtained from the same sample, sequenced in a study of T cell changes during pregnancy in multiple sclerosis. Sequencing was performed with immunoSEQ multiplex PCR; in TCRdb, only in-frame clones are kept and a portion is missing. The sample consists of 50,000 or so clones, over 85% of them appearing once. This specimen was CD4+ T cells from peripheral blood mononuclear cells, taken before pregnancy. Receptors originate from a female donor with multiple sclerosis, enrolled in a pregnancy study.

The CDR3 protein is CASSLGGTSGRRPYEQYF. The CDR3 region has the DNA TGTGCCAGCAGCTTGGGGGGGACTAGCGGGAGGAGGCCCTACGAGCAGTACTTC. This chain connects TRBV5-6 to TRBJ2-7; 15 bases are shared with TRBD2. Trimming at V came to 0 bases and at J to 2 bases, leaving 6 bases not matched to a gene. The CDR3 is 18 amino acids. Germline loops: CDR1 SGHDT, CDR2 YYEEEE.

V gene TRBV9 combines with J gene TRBJ2-7, with 8 bases fitting TRBD1. The germline V gene has CDR1 SGDLS and CDR2 YYNGEE. The length of the CDR3 is 15 residues. Trimming removed 4 bases from V and 5 bases from J; junction bases left unmatched: 11. Here the CDR3 DNA reads TGTGCCAGCAGCCCCAGGACAGGGCCCCCCGACGAGCAGTACTTC. Translated: CASSPRTGPPDEQYF.